The 22 T cell receptor beta chains given below trace back to one sample, sequenced in a study of shared clonotypes between healthy human individuals. Data came from immunoSEQ multiplex PCR; TCRdb stores just in-frame clones and leaves some out. This sample carries about 2,500,000 clones, about 92% of them seen once, and the ten largest clones take around 0.14%. Sample: naive CD4+ T cells sorted from blood. Subset described: CD45RA+ positively selected. The receptors here all came from a man aged 18 to 29 in good health.

The chain employs TRBV19 and TRBJ1-3; tentatively, D is TRBD1 (6 bases). From germline, CDR1 is LNHDA and CDR2 SQIVND (reference sequence). The CDR3 has 17 amino acids. V was trimmed by 7 bases and J by 0 bases, leaving 19 bases between them. The CDR3 region is CASTRGLGTLSGNTIYF. The CDR3 DNA reads TGTGCCAGTACTCGGGGTCTCGGGACACTCTCTGGAAACACCATATATTTT.

The J gene is TRBJ2-5, the V gene TRBV28; the match to TRBD2 covers 8 bases. The CDR3 extends over 13 amino acids. The germline gives CDR1 MDHEN, CDR2 SYDVKM. J was trimmed by 6 bases and V by 6 bases; bases with no gene match: 6. This CDR3 reads CASSRGLEQTQYF. The CDR3 bases are TGTGCCAGCAGCCGGGGACTAGAACAGACCCAGTACTTC.

The J gene is TRBJ1-2, the V gene TRBV19, with D perhaps TRBD1 (5 bases). There are 15 residues in the CDR3. Germline assignment: CDR1 LNHDA and CDR2 SQIVND (reference sequence). V shed 6 bases and J shed 6 bases, with 20 bases lying between them. In DNA form, the CDR3 reads TGTGCCAGTAGCACTGGGGCAAAAGAGGTCCATGGCTACACCTTC. The encoded protein is CASSTGAKEVHGYTF.

J is TRBJ1-5 and V is TRBV20-1; D remains unclear. Germline assignment: CDR1 DFQATT and CDR2 SNEGSKA (reference sequence). This CDR3 spans 10 amino acids. The V gene lost 7 bases and the J gene lost 5 bases, with 6 bases spanning the gap. Written as DNA, the CDR3 is TGCAGTGGAGAGGATCAGCCCCAGCATTTT. Protein: CSGEDQPQHF.

V and J are TRBV27 and TRBJ2-5; D not certain. The germline V gene encodes CDR1 MNHEY and CDR2 SMNVEV (reference sequence). CDR3 size: 15 residues. V lost 3 bases, J lost 0 bases, and 11 bases lay in between. The CDR3 reads CASSLSLNHQETQYF. CDR3 DNA: TGTGCCAGCAGTTTGAGCTTGAACCACCAAGAGACCCAGTACTTC.

V gene TRBV6-1 combines with J gene TRBJ1-5; a possible D gene is TRBD1 (5 bases). Germline V gives CDR1 MNHNS, CDR2 SASEGT. The CDR3 has 16 residues. The ends were cut back, 1 base at V and 0 bases at J, with 10 bases in the middle. In nucleotides, the CDR3 is TGTGCCAGCAGTGAAGGACAGAGTTATAGCAATCAGCCCCAGCATTTT. This sequence encodes CASSEGQSYSNQPQHF.

The chain joins TRBV25-1 to TRBJ1-5, with D perhaps matching TRBD1 (5 bases). The CDR3 contains 12 residues. The V end was cut by 6 bases, the J end by 4 bases, with 7 bases between. Germline loops: CDR1 MGHDK, CDR2 SYGVNS. CDR3 protein: CASRRGNQPQHF. Here the CDR3 DNA reads TGTGCCAGCAGGCGGGGGAATCAGCCCCAGCATTTT.

CDR3 nucleotides: TGCAGCGTTGCCCCCGGGCCCACGAACACCGGGGAGCTGTTTTTT. Translation gives CSVAPGPTNTGELFF. The V and J genes are TRBV29-1 and TRBJ2-2; no firm D call. Looked up from germline, CDR1 is SQVTM and CDR2 is ANQGSEA. Trimming removed 4 bases at V and 0 bases at J, with 12 bases between. This CDR3 has 15 residues.

This chain uses TRBV6-5 with TRBJ1-6, with TRBD1 identical over 7 bases. CDR1 MNHEY and CDR2 SVGAGI come from the germline V gene. V dropped 2 bases and J dropped 7; count of bases not matched to a gene: 2. The CDR3 has 14 amino acids. The CDR3 region has the DNA TGTGCCAGCAGTTACGACAGGGTCAATTCACCCCTCCACTTT. This gives the protein CASSYDRVNSPLHF.

V usage is TRBV7-2 and J usage is TRBJ1-2; the D gene is possibly TRBD1 (5 bases). The germline gives CDR1 SGHTA, CDR2 FQGNSA. Trimming took off 1 base at V and 6 bases at J, with 9 bases between the two ends. The CDR3 consists of 13 residues. For the CDR3, the DNA is TGTGCCAGCAGCTTAGTCCAGGGTAATGGCTACACCTTC. It encodes CASSLVQGNGYTF.

The V gene is TRBV28, the J gene TRBJ1-4, with D perhaps matching TRBD1 (5 bases). This CDR3 spans 12 amino acids. The germline V and J ends were trimmed by 8 bases and 2 bases, with 6 bases remaining between them. Germline V gene data show CDR1 as MDHEN and CDR2 as SYDVKM. As DNA, the CDR3 is TGTGCCAGCCGACAGACTAATGAAAAACTGTTTTTT. This sequence encodes CASRQTNEKLFF.

This chain connects TRBV5-4 to TRBJ2-5; the D gene is possibly TRBD1 (7 bases). Germline V lookup: CDR1 SGHNT, CDR2 YYREEE (reference sequence). The V gene lost 1 base and the J gene lost 5 bases, with 15 bases spanning the gap. This CDR3 spans 15 amino acids. This CDR3 is CASSLWPQGRETQYF. The CDR3, as DNA: TGTGCCAGCAGCTTGTGGCCACAGGGGAGGGAGACCCAGTACTTC.

This chain uses TRBV6-5 with TRBJ2-3, with D possibly TRBD2 on 7 matching bases. V lost 5 bases to trimming and J lost 4 bases, with 13 bases between them. The germline V gene has CDR1 MNHEY and CDR2 SVGAGI. CDR3 size: 14 residues. The CDR3 protein is CASSPLGGADTQYF. CDR3 DNA sequence: TGTGCCAGCAGTCCCCTAGGGGGGGCAGATACGCAGTATTTT.

This clone was seen just once. The chain recombines TRBV28 with TRBJ2-3; 7 nucleotides align to TRBD2. CDR3 length: 13 residues. Unmatched junction bases numbered 6, after V lost 8 bases and J lost 4 bases. Looked up from germline, CDR1 is MDHEN and CDR2 is SYDVKM. The chain's CDR3 is CASLERGPDTQYF. For the CDR3, the DNA is TGTGCCAGCCTGGAGCGGGGCCCAGATACGCAGTATTTT.

This chain links TRBV19 with TRBJ2-5, with D maybe TRBD2 (5 bases). The CDR3 length is 13 residues. Germline CDR1 LNHDA, CDR2 SQIVND (reference sequence). Between the trimmed V and J ends, which lost 6 bases and 5 bases, there was a span of 13 bases. Written as DNA, the CDR3 is TGTGCCAGTAGGACATTCGGCGGGGAGACCCAGTACTTC. Translated: CASRTFGGETQYF.

Of note for this clone: Other DNA sequences from this sample encode an identical CDR3 as well. This chain uses TRBV9 with TRBJ2-3; 7 bases map to TRBD2. CDR1 SGDLS and CDR2 YYNGEE come from the germline V gene. The CDR3 contains 14 residues. V gave up 3 bases and J gave up 0 bases; unmatched junction bases: 1. The CDR3 DNA reads TGTGCCAGCAGCGCTAGCGGAAGCACAGATACGCAGTATTTT. It codes for CASSASGSTDTQYF.

The rearrangement uses TRBV7-2 and TRBJ2-7; TRBD1 matches at 10 bases. Trimming took 4 bases from V and 3 from J; bases not matched to a gene: 6. Germline CDR1 reads SGHTA; CDR2 reads FQGNSA. The CDR3 consists of 15 residues. CDR3 sequence: CASSSPGTGDYEQYF. In DNA form, the CDR3 reads TGTGCCAGCAGCTCCCCCGGGACAGGGGACTACGAGCAGTACTTC.

In its sample, this clone was seen once. The chain recombines TRBV6-1 with TRBJ2-4; 11 bases align to TRBD1. Germline V lookup: CDR1 MNHNS, CDR2 SASEGT. V lost 4 bases, J lost 1 base, and 3 bases stayed unmatched. The CDR3 runs to 16 residues. CDR3 bases: TGTGCCAGCAGTGCGGGGACAGGGGGTGCCAAAAACATTCAGTACTTC. Translation: CASSAGTGGAKNIQYF.

The J gene is TRBJ2-2, the V gene TRBV9; the D is unclear. V was pared by 0 bases and J by 6 bases, with 6 bases between. Germline lookup yields CDR1 SGDLS and CDR2 YYNGEE. The CDR3 spans 13 residues. The CDR3 bases are TGTGCCAGCAGCGTAGACTTACCCGGGGAGCTGTTTTTT. Its translation: CASSVDLPGELFF.

This chain joins TRBV27 and TRBJ1-2; 7 nucleotides agree with TRBD1. This CDR3 has 16 amino acids. Per germline, CDR1 MNHEY and CDR2 SMNVEV (reference sequence). V lost 2 bases and J lost 0; bases outside the gene matches: 6. CDR3 protein: CASSLTHTGANYGYTF. CDR3 sequence (DNA): TGTGCCAGCAGTTTAACCCACACAGGGGCTAACTATGGCTACACCTTC.

This CDR3 is CASSPGRGLGNTIYF. The CDR3 coding sequence is TGTGCCAGCAGCCCGGGGAGAGGGTTAGGAAACACCATATATTTT. The chain recombines TRBV7-9 with TRBJ1-3, with D unclear. V was shortened by 5 bases and J by 4 bases, with 15 bases between the two germline ends. Germline assignment: CDR1 SEHNR and CDR2 FQNEAQ (reference sequence). The length of the CDR3 is 15 residues.

Details on this clone: This specimen includes other DNA sequences encoding the same CDR3. The chain recombines TRBV11-2 with TRBJ2-3, with 7 bases lining up with TRBD2. The CDR3 contains 14 residues. V dropped 3 bases and J dropped 1; count of bases not matched to a gene: 1. Germline-derived CDR1 and CDR2 are SGHAT and FQNNGV. The CDR3 reads CASSFAGGTDTQYF. In DNA form, the CDR3 reads TGTGCCAGCAGCTTTGCGGGAGGCACAGATACGCAGTATTTT.